These 4 T cell receptor beta chains were sequenced from one sample in a study of blood T cell repertoires in COVID-19. Repertoires were generated with immunoSEQ multiplex PCR, while TCRdb's copy carries only in-frame clones and drops some. Of about 83,000 clones listed, around 90% are singletons. Sequencing was done on a sample of peripheral blood. The receptors derive from a woman aged 45-59 years with active or convalescent COVID-19.

This clone came up a few times. The chain has TRBV27 and TRBJ2-7; D unclear. The CDR3 has 13 amino acids. Germline CDR1 reads MNHEY; CDR2 reads SMNVEV (reference sequence). The ends were cut back, 0 bases at V and 3 bases at J, with 6 bases in the middle. CDR3 sequence: CASSLSQDYEQYF. As DNA, the CDR3 is TGTGCCAGCAGTTTATCTCAGGACTACGAGCAGTACTTC.

The genes are TRBV11-3 and TRBJ2-2, with D unclear. Trimming left V 6 bases short and J 4 bases short, with 12 bases between. This CDR3 region has 14 residues. Germline loops: CDR1 SGHNT, CDR2 YENEEA. The CDR3 DNA is TGTGCCAGCAGGCCCTCAGTGGCCACCGGGGAGCTGTTTTTT. The encoded protein is CASRPSVATGELFF.

The genes are TRBV6-5 and TRBJ2-1; the match to TRBD2 covers 10 bases. The CDR3 is 15 amino acids. V was pared by 3 bases and J by 4 bases, with 3 bases of the junction left unmatched. Germline CDR1 reads MNHEY; CDR2 reads SVGAGI. Here the CDR3 DNA reads TGTGCCAGCAGTTATAGCGGGGGGCATTACAATGAGCAGTTCTTC. Residues: CASSYSGGHYNEQFF.

J is TRBJ1-1 and V is TRBV27, with D uncertain. Germline assignment: CDR1 MNHEY and CDR2 SMNVEV (reference sequence). With 6 bases removed from V and 1 base from J, the gap between germline ends came to 12 bases. The CDR3 is made up of 14 amino acids. The CDR3 sequence: CASSPYAGNTEAFF. As DNA, the CDR3 is TGTGCCAGCAGCCCCTATGCAGGGAACACTGAAGCTTTCTTT.